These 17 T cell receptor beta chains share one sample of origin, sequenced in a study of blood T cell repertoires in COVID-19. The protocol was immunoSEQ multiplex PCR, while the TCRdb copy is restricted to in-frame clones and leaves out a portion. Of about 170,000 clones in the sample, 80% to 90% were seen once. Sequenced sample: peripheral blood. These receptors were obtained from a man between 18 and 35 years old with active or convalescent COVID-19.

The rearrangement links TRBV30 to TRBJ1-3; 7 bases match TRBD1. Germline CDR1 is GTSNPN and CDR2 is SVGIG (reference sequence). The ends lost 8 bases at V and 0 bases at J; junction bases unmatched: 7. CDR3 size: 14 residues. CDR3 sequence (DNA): TGTGCCCTATGGGGACAGACCTCTGGAAACACCATATATTTT. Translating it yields CALWGQTSGNTIYF.

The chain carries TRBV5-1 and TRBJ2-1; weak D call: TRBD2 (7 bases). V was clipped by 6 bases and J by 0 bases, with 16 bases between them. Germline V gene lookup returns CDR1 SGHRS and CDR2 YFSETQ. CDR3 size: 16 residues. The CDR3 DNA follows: TGCGCCAGCACCCCTCGGGGGGCATCCTCCTACAATGAGCAGTTCTTC. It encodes CASTPRGASSYNEQFF.

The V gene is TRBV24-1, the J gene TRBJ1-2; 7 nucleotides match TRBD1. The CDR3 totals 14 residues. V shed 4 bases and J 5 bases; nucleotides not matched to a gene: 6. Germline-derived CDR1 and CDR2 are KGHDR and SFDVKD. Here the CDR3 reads CATSDPTGNYGYTF. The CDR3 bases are TGTGCCACCAGTGACCCGACAGGGAATTATGGCTACACCTTC.

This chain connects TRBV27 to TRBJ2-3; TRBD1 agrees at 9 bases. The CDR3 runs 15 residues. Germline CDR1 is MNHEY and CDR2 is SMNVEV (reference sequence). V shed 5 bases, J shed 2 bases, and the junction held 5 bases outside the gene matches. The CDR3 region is CASSPRQGDTDTQYF. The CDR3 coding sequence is TGTGCCAGCAGTCCGAGACAGGGGGACACAGATACGCAGTATTTT.

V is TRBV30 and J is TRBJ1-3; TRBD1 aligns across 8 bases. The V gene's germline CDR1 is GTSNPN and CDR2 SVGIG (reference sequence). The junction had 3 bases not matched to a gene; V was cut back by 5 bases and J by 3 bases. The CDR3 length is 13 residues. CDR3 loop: CAWGQGGGNTIYF. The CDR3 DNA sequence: TGTGCCTGGGGACAGGGTGGTGGAAACACCATATATTTT.

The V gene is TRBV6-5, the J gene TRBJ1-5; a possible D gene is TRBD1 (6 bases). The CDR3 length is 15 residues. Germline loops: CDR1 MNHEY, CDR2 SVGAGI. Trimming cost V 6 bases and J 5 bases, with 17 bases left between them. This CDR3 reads CASRDPGTKYQPQHF. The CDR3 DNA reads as TGTGCCAGCAGAGATCCCGGGACAAAGTATCAGCCCCAGCATTTT.

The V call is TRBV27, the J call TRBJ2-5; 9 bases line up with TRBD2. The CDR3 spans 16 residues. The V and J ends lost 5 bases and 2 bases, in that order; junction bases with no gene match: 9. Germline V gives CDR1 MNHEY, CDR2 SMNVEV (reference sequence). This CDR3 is CASSVFASGEQETQYF. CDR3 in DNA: TGTGCCAGCAGTGTGTTCGCTAGCGGGGAGCAAGAGACCCAGTACTTC.

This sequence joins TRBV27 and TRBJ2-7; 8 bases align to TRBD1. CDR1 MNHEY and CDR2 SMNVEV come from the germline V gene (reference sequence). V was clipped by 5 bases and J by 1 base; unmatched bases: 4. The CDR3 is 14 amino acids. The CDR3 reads CASSRQGMSYEQYV. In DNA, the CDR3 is TGTGCCAGCAGTCGACAGGGGATGTCCTACGAGCAGTACGTC.

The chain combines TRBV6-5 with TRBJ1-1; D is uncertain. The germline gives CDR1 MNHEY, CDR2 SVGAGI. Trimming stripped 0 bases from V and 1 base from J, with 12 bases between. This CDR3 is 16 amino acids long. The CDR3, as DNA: TGTGCCAGCAGTTACTCGATTAGTCTTAGGAACACTGAAGCTTTCTTT. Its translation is CASSYSISLRNTEAFF.

As DNA, the CDR3 is TGTGCCAGCAGCCCATCGACAGGAGTGAACACTGAAGCTTTCTTT. It codes for CASSPSTGVNTEAFF. The chain recombines TRBV7-6 with TRBJ1-1; weak D call: TRBD1 (6 bases). The CDR3 has 15 amino acids. CDR1 is SGHVS and CDR2 is FNYEAQ in the germline V gene. V was cut by 5 bases and J by 0 bases, with 13 bases left in between.

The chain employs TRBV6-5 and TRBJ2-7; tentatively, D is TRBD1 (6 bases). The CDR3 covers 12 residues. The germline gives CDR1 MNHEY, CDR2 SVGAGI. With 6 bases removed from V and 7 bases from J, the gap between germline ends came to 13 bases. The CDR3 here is CASRTYREEQYF. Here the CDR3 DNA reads TGTGCCAGCAGAACCTACAGGGAGGAGCAGTACTTC.

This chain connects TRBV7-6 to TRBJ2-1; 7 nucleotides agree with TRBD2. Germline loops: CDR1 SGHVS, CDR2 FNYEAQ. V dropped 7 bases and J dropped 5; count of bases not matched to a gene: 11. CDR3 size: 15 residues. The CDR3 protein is CASTRGWGTNNEQFF. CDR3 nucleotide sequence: TGTGCCAGCACCCGTGGGTGGGGGACTAACAATGAGCAGTTCTTC.

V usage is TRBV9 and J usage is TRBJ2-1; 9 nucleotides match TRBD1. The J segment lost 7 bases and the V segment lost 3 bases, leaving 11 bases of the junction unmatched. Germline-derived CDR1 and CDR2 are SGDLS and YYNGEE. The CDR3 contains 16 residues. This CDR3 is CASSARPGQGRNEQFF. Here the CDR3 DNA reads TGTGCCAGCAGCGCTCGCCCGGGACAGGGAAGGAATGAGCAGTTCTTC.

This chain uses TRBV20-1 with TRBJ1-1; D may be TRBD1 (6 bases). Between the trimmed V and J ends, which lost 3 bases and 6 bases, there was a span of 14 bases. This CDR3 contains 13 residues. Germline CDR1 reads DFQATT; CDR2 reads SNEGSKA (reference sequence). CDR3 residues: CSASERGGSEAFF. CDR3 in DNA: TGCAGTGCTAGTGAGAGGGGGGGGTCTGAAGCTTTCTTT.

The CDR3 DNA reads TGTGCCAGCAGCTTAGCGGGGAGCACAGGGGGCGAGCAGTACTTC. Its protein is CASSLAGSTGGEQYF. V gene TRBV7-6 combines with J gene TRBJ2-7, with 8 nucleotides matching TRBD1. Germline CDR1 and CDR2: SGHVS and FNYEAQ. V lost 0 bases, J lost 6 bases, and 7 bases stayed unmatched. This CDR3 is built from 15 residues.

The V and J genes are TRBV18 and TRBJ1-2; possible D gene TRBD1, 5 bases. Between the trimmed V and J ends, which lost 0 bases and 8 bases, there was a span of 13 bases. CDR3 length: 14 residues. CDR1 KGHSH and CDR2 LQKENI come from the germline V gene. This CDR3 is CASSPPSRAEGYTF. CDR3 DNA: TGTGCCAGCTCACCACCCAGCAGGGCGGAAGGCTACACCTTC.

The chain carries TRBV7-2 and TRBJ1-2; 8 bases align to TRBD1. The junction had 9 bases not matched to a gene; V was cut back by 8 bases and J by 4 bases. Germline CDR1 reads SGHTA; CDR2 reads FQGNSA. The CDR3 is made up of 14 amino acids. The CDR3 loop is CASAPQGAGYGYTF. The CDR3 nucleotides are TGTGCCAGCGCCCCCCAGGGGGCTGGCTATGGCTACACCTTC.